This record looks at one TCR beta chain sequence and its context. This sample stems from a study of OX40 agonist ivuxolimab in advanced cancers. The overall study: Ivuxolimab, an agonist antibody against OX40 (CD134), was given to patients.

Losses at the gene ends were 3 bases for V and 0 bases for J; bases not matched to a gene: 11. Germline loops: CDR1 LNHDA, CDR2 SQIVND (reference sequence). The CDR3 is made up of 19 amino acids. Using immunoSEQ multiplex PCR, the repertoire was profiled, and TCRdb retains in-frame clones only, with some absent. The data contain tens of thousands of clones, 75% to 95% of them singletons. The clonotype was recovered from an adult with an advanced solid tumor such as melanoma, head and neck, liver or kidney cancer. The chain links TRBV19 to TRBJ2-1, with 10 bases lining up with TRBD2. The starting material was CD4+ or CD8+ T cells sorted from blood, obtained in a trial of the OX40 agonist ivuxolimab. CDR3 amino acids: CASSMVGSGRLSSYNEQFF. The CDR3 DNA reads as TGTGCCAGTAGTATGGTAGGTAGCGGGAGGTTGAGCTCCTACAATGAGCAGTTCTTC. Complete variable domain (other parts from reference TRBV19 and TRBJ2-1): DGGITQSPKYLFRKEGQNVTLSCEQNLNHDAMYWYRQDPGQGLRLIYYSQIVNDFQKGDIAEGYSVSREKKESFPLTVTSAQKNPTAFYLCASSMVGSGRLSSYNEQFFGPGTRLTVL.